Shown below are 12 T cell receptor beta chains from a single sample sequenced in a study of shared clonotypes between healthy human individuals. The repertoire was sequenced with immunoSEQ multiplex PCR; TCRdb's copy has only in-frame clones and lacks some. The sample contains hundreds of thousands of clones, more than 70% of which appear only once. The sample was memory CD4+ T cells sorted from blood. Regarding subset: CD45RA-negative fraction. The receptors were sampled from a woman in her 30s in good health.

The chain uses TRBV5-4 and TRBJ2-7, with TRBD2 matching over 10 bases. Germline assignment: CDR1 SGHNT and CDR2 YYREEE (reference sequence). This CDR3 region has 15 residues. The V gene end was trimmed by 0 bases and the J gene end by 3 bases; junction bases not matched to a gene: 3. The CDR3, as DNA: TGTGCCAGCAGCTTGGGACTAGCGGGCTACTACGAGCAGTACTTC. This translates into CASSLGLAGYYEQYF. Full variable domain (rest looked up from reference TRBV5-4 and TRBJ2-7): ETGVTQSPTHLIKTRGQQVTLRCSSQSGHNTVSWYQQALGQGPQFIFQYYREEENGRGNFPPRFSGLQFPNYSSELNVNALELDDSALYLCASSLGLAGYYEQYFGPGTRLTVT.

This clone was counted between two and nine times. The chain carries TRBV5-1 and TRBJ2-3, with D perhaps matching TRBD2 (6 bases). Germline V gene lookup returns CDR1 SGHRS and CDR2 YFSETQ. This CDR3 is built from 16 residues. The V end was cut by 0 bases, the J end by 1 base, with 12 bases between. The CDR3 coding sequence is TGCGCCAGCAGCTTGGCCTTAGCTAGCGGCACAGATACGCAGTATTTT. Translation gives CASSLALASGTDTQYF.

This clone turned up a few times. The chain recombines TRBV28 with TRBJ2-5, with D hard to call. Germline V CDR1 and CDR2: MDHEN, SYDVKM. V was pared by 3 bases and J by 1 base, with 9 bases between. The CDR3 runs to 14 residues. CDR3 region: CASSFDMTQETQYF. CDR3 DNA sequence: TGTGCCAGCAGTTTTGACATGACCCAAGAGACCCAGTACTTC.

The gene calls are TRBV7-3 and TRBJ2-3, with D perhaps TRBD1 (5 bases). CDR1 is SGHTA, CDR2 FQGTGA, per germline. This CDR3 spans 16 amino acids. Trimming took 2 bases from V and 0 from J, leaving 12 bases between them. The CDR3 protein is CASSLGAFTSTDTQYF. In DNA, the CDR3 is TGTGCCAGCAGCTTAGGGGCGTTCACTAGCACAGATACGCAGTATTTT. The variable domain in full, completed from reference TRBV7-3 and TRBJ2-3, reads GAGVSQTPSNKVTEKGKYVELRCDPISGHTALYWYRQSLGQGPEFLIYFQGTGAADDSGLPNDRFFAVRPEGSVSTLKIQRTERGDSAVYLCASSLGAFTSTDTQYFGPGTRLTVL.

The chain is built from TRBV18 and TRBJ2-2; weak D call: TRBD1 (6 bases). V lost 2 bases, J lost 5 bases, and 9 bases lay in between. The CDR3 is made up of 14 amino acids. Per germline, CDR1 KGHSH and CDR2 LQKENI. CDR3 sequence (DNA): TGTGCCAGCTCACCAAGTACAGGGACCGGGGAGCTGTTTTTT. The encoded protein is CASSPSTGTGELFF.

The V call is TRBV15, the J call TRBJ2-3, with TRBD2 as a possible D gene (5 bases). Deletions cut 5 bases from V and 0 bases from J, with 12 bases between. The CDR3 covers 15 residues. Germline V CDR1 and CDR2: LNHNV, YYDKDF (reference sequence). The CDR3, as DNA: TGTGCCACCAGCGAGCTAGCTTCTAGCACAGATACGCAGTATTTT. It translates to CATSELASSTDTQYF.

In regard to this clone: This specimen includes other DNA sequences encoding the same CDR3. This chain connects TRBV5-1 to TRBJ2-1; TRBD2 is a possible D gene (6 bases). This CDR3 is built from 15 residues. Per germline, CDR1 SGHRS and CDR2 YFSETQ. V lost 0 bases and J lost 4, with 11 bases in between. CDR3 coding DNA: TGCGCCAGCAGCTTGGAAAGCGCGGGGTACAATGAGCAGTTCTTC. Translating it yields CASSLESAGYNEQFF.

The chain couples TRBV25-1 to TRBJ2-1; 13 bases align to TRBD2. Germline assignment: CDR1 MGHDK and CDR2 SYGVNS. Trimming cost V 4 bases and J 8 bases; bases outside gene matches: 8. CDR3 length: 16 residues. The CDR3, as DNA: TGTGCCAGCAGTGGGACTAGCGGGAGTTTTTCAGATGAGCAGTTCTTC. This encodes CASSGTSGSFSDEQFF. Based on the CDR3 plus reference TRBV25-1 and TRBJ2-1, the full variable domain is EADIYQTPRYLVIGTGKKITLECSQTMGHDKMYWYQQDPGMELHLIHYSYGVNSTEKGDLSSESTVSRIRTEHFPLTLESARPSHTSQYLCASSGTSGSFSDEQFFGPGTRLTVL.

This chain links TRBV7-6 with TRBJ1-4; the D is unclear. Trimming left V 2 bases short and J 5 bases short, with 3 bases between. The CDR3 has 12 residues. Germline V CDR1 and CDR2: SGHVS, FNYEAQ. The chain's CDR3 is CASSLWNEKLFF. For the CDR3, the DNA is TGTGCCAGCAGCTTATGGAATGAAAAACTGTTTTTT. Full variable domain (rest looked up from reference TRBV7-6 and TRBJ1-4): GAGVSQSPRYKVTKRGQDVALRCDPISGHVSLYWYRQALGQGPEFLTYFNYEAQQDKSGLPNDRFSAERPEGSISTLTIQRTEQRDSAMYRCASSLWNEKLFFGSGTQLSVL.

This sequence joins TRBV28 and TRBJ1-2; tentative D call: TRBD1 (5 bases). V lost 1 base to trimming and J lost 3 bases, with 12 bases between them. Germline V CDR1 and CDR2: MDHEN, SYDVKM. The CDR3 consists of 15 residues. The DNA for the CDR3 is TGTGCCAGCAGTTTATCATGGGGCCACCACTATGGCTACACCTTC. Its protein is CASSLSWGHHYGYTF.

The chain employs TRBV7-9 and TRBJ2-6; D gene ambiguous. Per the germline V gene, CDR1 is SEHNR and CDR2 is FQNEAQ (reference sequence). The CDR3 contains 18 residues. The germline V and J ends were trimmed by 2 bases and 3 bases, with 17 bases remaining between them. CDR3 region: CASSLRVGPRVGANVLTF. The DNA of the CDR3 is TGTGCCAGCAGCTTACGGGTGGGCCCTAGGGTTGGGGCCAACGTCCTGACTTTC.

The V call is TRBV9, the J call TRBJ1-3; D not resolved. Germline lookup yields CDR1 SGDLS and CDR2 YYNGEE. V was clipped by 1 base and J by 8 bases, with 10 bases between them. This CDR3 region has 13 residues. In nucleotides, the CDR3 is TGTGCCAGCAGCGTATATGCGGCGGACACCATATATTTT. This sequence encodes CASSVYAADTIYF. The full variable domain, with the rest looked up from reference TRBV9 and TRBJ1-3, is DSGVTQTPKHLITATGQRVTLRCSPRSGDLSVYWYQQSLDQGLQFLIQYYNGEERAKGNILERFSAQQFPDLHSELNLSSLELGDSALYFCASSVYAADTIYFGEGSWLTVV.